One sample yielded the 22 T cell receptor beta chains listed below, sequenced in a study of cytomegalovirus exposure and HLA in healthy donors. PCR was performed using 60 Vbeta and 13 Jbeta primers. TCRdb's table, derived via immunoSEQ multiplex PCR, lists solely in-frame clones and lacks some. The sample includes over 200,000 clones, around 76% seen only once; the top ten take approximately 5.7%. The specimen was PBMCs. The source of these receptors is a man aged 40-49 years in good health and CMV-seropositive.

This clone has only a few counts. The chain recombines TRBV6-1 with TRBJ1-1; 9 bases map to TRBD1. There are 15 residues in the CDR3. Germline V gene lookup returns CDR1 MNHNS and CDR2 SASEGT. Trimming removed 4 bases from V and 3 bases from J; junction bases left unmatched: 6. The CDR3 loop is CASSGDRAQDTEAFF. The CDR3 DNA sequence: TGTGCCAGCAGTGGGGACAGGGCACAAGACACTGAAGCTTTCTTT.

This clone showed up just a few times. The chain combines TRBV2 with TRBJ1-2, with D maybe TRBD1 (5 bases). V gave up 4 bases and J gave up 4 bases, with 13 bases separating them. Germline lookup yields CDR1 SNHLY and CDR2 FYNNEI. The CDR3 sequence is 14 residues long. CDR3 DNA: TGTGCCAGCAGTGTAAGAGAGACAGCCTATGGCTACACCTTC. This translates into CASSVRETAYGYTF.

This sequence joins TRBV29-1 and TRBJ2-7, with TRBD2 matching 13 bases. The CDR3 is 14 residues long. Germline CDR1 and CDR2: SQVTM and ANQGSEA. V was clipped by 7 bases and J by 3 bases; unmatched bases: 6. The CDR3 region has the DNA TGCAGCGCCCTACTAGCGGGAGGGCGCTACGAGCAGTACGTC. The encoded protein is CSALLAGGRYEQYV.

This rearrangement joins TRBV5-1 to TRBJ1-4, with D unresolved. This CDR3 has 11 amino acids. Trimming cost V 5 bases and J 8 bases, with 7 bases left between them. The V gene's germline CDR1 is SGHRS and CDR2 YFSETQ. The CDR3 nucleotides are TGCGCCAGCAGAAACGAGGAAAAACTGTTTTTT. Amino acids: CASRNEEKLFF.

The rearrangement links TRBV6-5 to TRBJ2-3; D perhaps matches TRBD2 (6 bases). V shed 7 bases and J shed 4 bases, with 15 bases lying between them. The CDR3 is 14 amino acids. The germline V gene has CDR1 MNHEY and CDR2 SVGAGI. Here the CDR3 DNA reads TGTGCCAGCAAATTCGGGAGTCGCCCAGATACGCAGTATTTT. This translates into CASKFGSRPDTQYF.

This clone appeared a single time. This chain uses TRBV15 with TRBJ2-1; TRBD1 agrees at 9 bases. The germline gives CDR1 LNHNV, CDR2 YYDKDF (reference sequence). This CDR3 contains 17 residues. V lost 0 bases, J lost 6 bases, and 9 bases stayed unmatched. The CDR3 region is CATSREPTGGTFNEQFF. CDR3 sequence (DNA): TGTGCCACCAGCAGAGAGCCGACAGGGGGGACCTTCAATGAGCAGTTCTTC. The variable domain in full, with the rest retrieved from reference TRBV15 and TRBJ2-1, is DAMVIQNPRYQVTQFGKPVTLSCSQTLNHNVMYWYQQKSSQAPKLLFHYYDKDFNNEADTPDNFQSRRPNTSFCFLDIRSPGLGDTAMYLCATSREPTGGTFNEQFFGPGTRLTVL.

The V call is TRBV9, the J call TRBJ2-1; 9 nucleotides match TRBD2. The germline V gene has CDR1 SGDLS and CDR2 YYNGEE. V trimming: 4 bases; J trimming: 5 bases; junction bases outside the gene matches: 7. The CDR3 has 15 residues. The CDR3 loop reads CASSPGLAPNNEQFF. The DNA for the CDR3 is TGTGCCAGCAGCCCGGGACTAGCACCCAACAATGAGCAGTTCTTC.

The V gene is TRBV6-5, the J gene TRBJ2-7; TRBD2 agrees at 7 bases. There are 14 residues in the CDR3. V shed 1 base and J 2 bases; nucleotides not matched to a gene: 2. CDR1 MNHEY and CDR2 SVGAGI come from the germline V gene. The chain's CDR3 is CASSYFRGAYEQYF. In DNA form, the CDR3 reads TGTGCCAGCAGTTACTTCCGGGGGGCCTACGAGCAGTACTTC.

The V and J genes are TRBV7-9 and TRBJ2-7; possibly TRBD2 for D (5 bases). The CDR3 totals 14 residues. CDR1 and CDR2 (germline): SEHNR, FQNEAQ (reference sequence). Trimming left V 4 bases short and J 0 bases short, with 10 bases between. The CDR3: CASSSTKSSYEQYF. CDR3 in DNA: TGTGCCAGCAGCTCGACTAAAAGCTCCTACGAGCAGTACTTC.

This chain uses TRBV30 with TRBJ1-4; 8 positions agree with TRBD1. The CDR3 contains 15 residues. J lost 0 bases, V lost 5 bases, and 5 bases had no gene match. Germline V gene lookup returns CDR1 GTSNPN and CDR2 SVGIG (reference sequence). The CDR3 sequence: CAWGGQGATNEKLFF. CDR3 DNA: TGTGCCTGGGGAGGACAGGGCGCAACTAATGAAAAACTGTTTTTT.

J is TRBJ2-7 and V is TRBV2, with 8 bases fitting TRBD1. V lost 7 bases, J lost 2 bases, and 13 bases stayed unmatched. Per germline, CDR1 SNHLY and CDR2 FYNNEI. This CDR3 spans 16 amino acids. The CDR3 spells CASTPGGGTGTYEQYF. CDR3 coding DNA: TGTGCCAGCACCCCCGGTGGTGGGACAGGAACCTACGAGCAGTACTTC. Variable domain in full (rest from reference TRBV2 and TRBJ2-7): EPEVTQTPSHQVTQMGQEVILRCVPISNHLYFYWYRQILGQKVEFLVSFYNNEISEKSEIFDDQFSVERPDGSNFTLKIRSTKLEDSAMYFCASTPGGGTGTYEQYFGPGTRLTVT.

This rearrangement joins TRBV7-6 to TRBJ2-1, with 16 bases fitting TRBD2. The V gene end was trimmed by 4 bases and the J gene end by 7 bases; junction bases not matched to a gene: 1. The CDR3 spans 15 residues. Germline V gene lookup returns CDR1 SGHVS and CDR2 FNYEAQ. Here the CDR3 DNA reads TGTGCCAGCAGCTCGGGACTAGCGGGAGGGAATGAGCAGTTCTTC. As protein: CASSSGLAGGNEQFF.

The chain is built from TRBV2 and TRBJ2-1; no reliable D call. Trimming pared 6 bases from V and 4 bases from J, leaving 13 bases between. Germline-derived CDR1 and CDR2 are SNHLY and FYNNEI. The CDR3 runs 14 residues. The CDR3 loop reads CASRAQIEYNEQFF. The CDR3 nucleotides are TGTGCCAGCAGGGCACAGATCGAATACAATGAGCAGTTCTTC. Looking up the rest from reference TRBV2 and TRBJ2-1 gives the full variable domain: EPEVTQTPSHQVTQMGQEVILRCVPISNHLYFYWYRQILGQKVEFLVSFYNNEISEKSEIFDDQFSVERPDGSNFTLKIRSTKLEDSAMYFCASRAQIEYNEQFFGPGTRLTVL.

This clone was observed once. V and J are TRBV7-9 and TRBJ2-7, with TRBD2 matching 7 bases. Looked up from germline, CDR1 is SEHNR and CDR2 is FQNEAQ (reference sequence). The CDR3 spans 15 residues. Trimming took 6 bases from V and 3 from J; bases not matched to a gene: 11. The CDR3 here is CASSKGLLPIYEQYF. The CDR3 bases are TGTGCCAGCAGTAAGGGACTACTCCCCATCTACGAGCAGTACTTC.

The chain has TRBV11-2 and TRBJ2-3, with no clear D. Germline CDR1 and CDR2: SGHAT and FQNNGV. V dropped 5 bases and J dropped 2 bases, with 11 bases sitting between them. CDR3 length: 14 amino acids. The CDR3 loop reads CASSHPGYTDTQYF. In DNA form, the CDR3 reads TGTGCCAGCAGCCACCCCGGTTACACAGATACGCAGTATTTT.

The J gene is TRBJ2-1, the V gene TRBV27; 9 bases map to TRBD1. V was clipped by 5 bases and J by 7 bases; unmatched bases: 18. The length of the CDR3 is 18 residues. Per the germline V gene, CDR1 is MNHEY and CDR2 is SMNVEV (reference sequence). The CDR3 sequence is CASSPMNDPGQGSNEQFF. Here the CDR3 DNA reads TGTGCCAGCAGTCCAATGAACGACCCGGGACAGGGATCGAATGAGCAGTTCTTC.

This clone was observed a few times. The gene calls are TRBV19 and TRBJ1-4; D is unclear. Germline assignment: CDR1 LNHDA and CDR2 SQIVND (reference sequence). The CDR3 sequence is 11 residues long. V was trimmed by 8 bases and J by 4 bases, leaving 5 bases between them. CDR3 nucleotides: TGTGCCAGTCGTTTTAATGAAAAACTGTTTTTT. The encoded protein is CASRFNEKLFF. The whole variable domain, filled in from reference TRBV19 and TRBJ1-4, reads DGGITQSPKYLFRKEGQNVTLSCEQNLNHDAMYWYRQDPGQGLRLIYYSQIVNDFQKGDIAEGYSVSREKKESFPLTVTSAQKNPTAFYLCASRFNEKLFFGSGTQLSVL.

The chain carries TRBV27 and TRBJ2-7, with 8 bases matching TRBD2. Germline V lookup: CDR1 MNHEY, CDR2 SMNVEV (reference sequence). V shed 2 bases, J shed 5 bases, and the junction held 5 bases outside the gene matches. The CDR3 totals 14 residues. CDR3 DNA: TGTGCCAGCAGTTTAACTAGCGGCCATGACGAGCAGTACGTC. It translates to CASSLTSGHDEQYV.

The gene calls are TRBV7-6 and TRBJ1-1; D is perhaps TRBD1 (5 bases). The CDR3 loop spans 16 amino acids. The ends were cut back, 1 base at V and 5 bases at J, with 17 bases in the middle. Germline V gene lookup returns CDR1 SGHVS and CDR2 FNYEAQ. The CDR3 DNA is TGTGCCAGCAGCTTAGAAGTACAGGCGGTATGGACTGAAGCTTTCTTT. Its translation: CASSLEVQAVWTEAFF.

A single count supports this clone. The V call is TRBV10-3, the J call TRBJ2-7; D is uncertain. The germline V gene has CDR1 ENHRY and CDR2 SYGVKD. The V end lost 0 bases, the J end lost 3 bases, and 6 bases lay between the germline ends. The CDR3 has 13 amino acids. CDR3 coding DNA: TGTGCCATCAGTGAGTCGGCAAACTACGAGCAGTACGTC. Its protein is CAISESANYEQYV.

This chain's CDR3 is CASSRGTSGTSANTGELFF. The CDR3 nucleotides are TGTGCCAGCAGCCGAGGGACTAGCGGGACTAGCGCGAACACCGGGGAGCTGTTTTTT. The chain joins TRBV7-9 to TRBJ2-2; the match to TRBD2 covers 13 bases. V shed 5 bases and J 0 bases; nucleotides not matched to a gene: 9. The CDR3 extends over 19 amino acids. Germline V lookup: CDR1 SEHNR, CDR2 FQNEAQ (reference sequence).

This chain connects TRBV18 to TRBJ1-4; possible D gene TRBD1, 5 bases. V was clipped by 3 bases and J by 4 bases, with 9 bases between them. The germline V gene encodes CDR1 KGHSH and CDR2 LQKENI. CDR3 length equals 14 residues. The CDR3 here is CASSPPGLNEKLFF. CDR3 nucleotide sequence: TGTGCCAGCTCACCGCCGGGACTTAATGAAAAACTGTTTTTT. Together with reference TRBV18 and TRBJ1-4, the CDR3 gives the full variable domain: NAGVMQNPRHLVRRRGQEARLRCSPMKGHSHVYWYRQLPEEGLKFMVYLQKENIIDESGMPKERFSAEFPKEGPSILRIQQVVRGDSAAYFCASSPPGLNEKLFFGSGTQLSVL.